This T cell receptor (beta chain) appears in the sequencing data of a study of T cell changes during pregnancy in multiple sclerosis. Produced via immunoSEQ multiplex PCR; TCRdb's table is partial and in-frame only. Found here are over 50,000 clones, just under 90% of them singletons; the top ten hold over 4%. Per the germline V gene, CDR1 is MNHNY and CDR2 is SVGAGI (reference sequence). The germline V and J ends were trimmed by 5 bases and 3 bases, with 14 bases remaining between them. There are 14 residues in the CDR3. The receptor was derived from a human donor whose cells served as feeder cells for cultures in a pregnancy study. The specimen was peripheral blood from another person, used as feeder cells. This chain uses TRBV6-6 with TRBJ2-7, with D possibly being TRBD1 (5 bases). The CDR3 region has the DNA TGTGCCAGCAGTCCCGACAGACCTCTCTACGAGCAGTACTTC. Encoded protein: CASSPDRPLYEQYF.